This T cell receptor beta chain was captured in a study of T cells after posttransplantation cyclophosphamide. Whole-study findings and limits: Donor CD8+ memory clones often dominated recipient blood repertoires at later times. Skin or GI-infiltrating T cells shared few TRB sequences with blood. TRB clonality was highly associated with recipient CMV seropositivity and reactivation.

On the day of bone marrow donation, the related graft donor provided peripheral blood. Note on this clone: Its antigen is as yet unknown.

Data came from immunoSEQ multiplex PCR; TCRdb stores just in-frame clones and leaves some out. The sample contains about 22,000 clones, roughly 67% of which appear only once. Sequenced material: memory CD4+ T cells sorted from PBMCs. This clonotype was sampled from a woman aged 55-69 years in good health, CMV-negative, and a related stem cell transplant donor.

DNA for the CDR3: TGTGCCAGCATGGAAAGCGGGAGGGGCCCAGATACGCAGTATTTT. Amino acid sequence: CASMESGRGPDTQYF. This sequence joins TRBV6-6 and TRBJ2-3; TRBD2 aligns across 10 bases. The germline CDR1 and CDR2 sequences are MNHNY and SVGAGI (reference sequence). V lost 7 bases to trimming and J lost 4 bases; unmatched junction nucleotides: 8. CDR3 size: 15 residues.